A single sample is the source of the 31 T cell receptor beta chains below, sequenced in a study of T-cell reconstitution after alpha-beta-depleted transplantation in children. Unique molecular identifiers were incorporated when the TCRbeta library was constructed. TCRdb itself ran the PCR reads through MiXCR, one entry per CDR3 protein. The sample includes more than 200,000 distinct CDR3 sequences, about 24% of them seen just once. The specimen was PBMCs, mostly from graft donor cells, collected 360 days after TCRalphabeta/CD19-depleted stem cell transplant. The receptors stem from a female patient between 2 and 15 years old who had a stem cell transplant for congenital amegakaryocytic thrombocytopenia, so the T cells may come from the graft donor.

Concerning this clonotype: A read error may produce the germline difference seen at one junction end. V usage is TRBV12-3 or TRBV12-4 and J usage is TRBJ2-1, with 10 bases matching TRBD2. The CDR3 sequence is 18 residues long. The CDR3 DNA reads as TGTACCAGCAGTTTAGCTAGCGGGGGTGACAGCTCCTACAATGAGCAGTTCTTC. As protein: CTSSLASGGDSSYNEQFF.

The genes are TRBV6-2 or TRBV6-3 and TRBJ2-3; the D is unclear. With 10 bases removed from V and 6 bases from J, the gap between germline ends came to 17 bases. This CDR3 has 13 amino acids. Germline V gene data show CDR1 as MNHEY and CDR2 as SVGEGT. The CDR3 reads CATLGDLTDTQYF. Written as DNA, the CDR3 is TGTGCCACCCTCGGCGACTTGACGGATACGCAGTATTTT.

This clonotype was detected only a few times. The CDR3 spells CATGGGVQRGSGELFF. The DNA of the CDR3 is TGTGCCACCGGCGGAGGGGTCCAGAGAGGTTCCGGGGAGCTGTTTTTT. V and J are TRBV24-1 and TRBJ2-2; possibly TRBD2 for D (6 bases). The CDR3 loop spans 16 amino acids. The V end lost 9 bases, the J end lost 6 bases, and 22 bases lay between the germline ends. The V gene's germline CDR1 is KGHDR and CDR2 SFDVKD.

The CDR3 loop reads CASSPPGAGRGEAFF. Written as DNA, the CDR3 is TGTGCCAGCAGTCCGCCGGGGGCAGGGCGGGGTGAAGCTTTCTTT. The chain has TRBV6-2 or TRBV6-3 and TRBJ1-1; possibly TRBD1 for D (6 bases). The V gene's germline CDR1 is MNHEY and CDR2 SVGEGT. V lost 5 bases, J lost 7 bases, and 20 bases lay in between. The CDR3 totals 15 residues.

J is TRBJ1-2 and V is TRBV4-1; tentative D call: TRBD1 (6 bases). This CDR3 spans 17 amino acids. Germline V lookup: CDR1 MGHRA, CDR2 YSYEKL. The germline V and J ends were trimmed by 1 base and 3 bases, with 18 bases remaining between them. CDR3 DNA sequence: TGCGCCAGCAGCCAAGTGTTAGGGGGGATTCCGCACTATGGCTACACCTTC. As protein: CASSQVLGGIPHYGYTF.

The gene calls are TRBV20-1 and TRBJ2-5; 7 positions agree with TRBD1. V gave up 1 base and J gave up 6 bases; unmatched junction bases: 8. The germline CDR1 and CDR2 sequences are DFQATT and SNEGSKA (reference sequence). The CDR3 totals 14 residues. The CDR3 loop reads CSARARPRGQTQYF. The CDR3 DNA reads TGCAGTGCTAGAGCTCGACCAAGGGGGCAGACCCAGTACTTC.

With respect to this clonotype: Mismatch with germline at one junction end may stem from a read error. The V and J genes are TRBV28 and TRBJ1-1, with D unresolved. Germline CDR1 reads MDHEN; CDR2 reads SYDVKM. CDR3 length equals 15 residues. The CDR3 loop reads CASILYPDSLTEAFF. The CDR3 region has the DNA TGTGCCAGCATTTTATACCCAGATTCCCTCACTGAAGCTTTCTTT.

This clonotype was detected a few times. One end of the junction varies from germline; a read error may be responsible. This chain uses TRBV24-1 with TRBJ2-7; possible D gene TRBD2, 6 bases. Germline V gene sequence: CDR1 KGHDR, CDR2 SFDVKD. The length of the CDR3 is 14 residues. The CDR3 coding sequence is TGTGCCACCAGTTCATCGGGGGAGCCCTACGTGCAGTACTTC. Protein sequence: CATSSSGEPYVQYF.

The chain uses TRBV29-1 and TRBJ2-4, with TRBD2 as a possible D gene (6 bases). Trimming shortened V by 7 bases and J by 3 bases, and 19 bases separated the two germline ends. Looked up from germline, CDR1 is SQVTM and CDR2 is ANQGSEA. This CDR3 region has 15 residues. CDR3 sequence reads: CSANAGSRGKNIQYF. In nucleotides, the CDR3 is TGCAGCGCAAACGCCGGGAGTAGAGGCAAAAACATTCAGTACTTC.

V and J are TRBV20-1 and TRBJ1-4; D is unclear. Trimming left V 0 bases short and J 8 bases short, with 13 bases between. This CDR3 is 14 amino acids long. Germline V CDR1 and CDR2: DFQATT, SNEGSKA (reference sequence). In DNA, the CDR3 is TGCAGTGCTAGAGATGAGCAAGGGCCCGAAAAACTGTTTTTT. The encoded protein is CSARDEQGPEKLFF.

V is TRBV6-2 or TRBV6-3 and J is TRBJ2-7, with a possible D match to TRBD1 (5 bases). From germline, CDR1 is MNHEY and CDR2 SVGEGT. The CDR3 loop spans 15 amino acids. The V and J ends lost 0 bases and 3 bases respectively, with 12 bases between them. The CDR3 region is CASSYSDGAYYEQYF. For the CDR3, the DNA is TGTGCCAGCAGTTACTCGGATGGGGCGTACTACGAGCAGTACTTC.

The V gene is TRBV30, the J gene TRBJ1-5; D remains unclear. This CDR3 has 13 residues. CDR1 is GTSNPN and CDR2 is SVGIG in the germline V gene (reference sequence). V was cut by 0 bases and J by 3 bases, with 6 bases left in between. The CDR3 coding sequence is TGTGCCTGGAGTGTACTCATCAATCAGCCCCAGCATTTT. Encoded protein: CAWSVLINQPQHF.

The V and J genes are TRBV29-1 and TRBJ2-1; TRBD1 matches 8 bases. Germline assignment: CDR1 SQVTM and CDR2 ANQGSEA. The length of the CDR3 is 13 residues. V dropped 4 bases and J dropped 5; count of bases not matched to a gene: 4. The CDR3 region is CSVGRTGNNEQFF. CDR3 sequence (DNA): TGCAGCGTTGGTCGGACAGGGAACAATGAGCAGTTCTTC.

The rearrangement joins TRBV15 to TRBJ2-7, with D perhaps matching TRBD1 or TRBD2 (6 bases each). Germline lookup yields CDR1 LNHNV and CDR2 YYDKDF (reference sequence). The V gene lost 1 base and the J gene lost 4 bases, with 17 bases spanning the gap. The CDR3 covers 16 residues. This CDR3 reads CATSRAAGGGNYEQYF. Written as DNA, the CDR3 is TGTGCCACCAGCAGAGCTGCCGGAGGGGGAAATTACGAGCAGTACTTC.

This clonotype was recorded many times. The chain employs TRBV6-1 and TRBJ1-6, with no clear D. Trimming removed 2 bases at V and 0 bases at J, with 11 bases between. The CDR3 runs to 17 residues. Germline CDR1 reads MNHNS; CDR2 reads SASEGT. The DNA of the CDR3 is TGTGCCAGCAGTGAATATTGGCATAGCTCCTATAATTCACCCCTCCACTTT. Translation: CASSEYWHSSYNSPLHF.

The chain has TRBV4-3 and TRBJ1-1; 7 bases agree with TRBD1. The CDR3 loop spans 14 amino acids. CDR1 LGHNA and CDR2 YSLEER come from the germline V gene. The ends lost 4 bases at V and 3 bases at J; junction bases unmatched: 5. In DNA form, the CDR3 reads TGCGCCAGCAGCCTATTTACAGGGGACACTGAAGCTTTCTTT. This codes for CASSLFTGDTEAFF.

This clonotype was recorded a few times. The chain has TRBV27 and TRBJ1-6; D is ambiguous. CDR3 length equals 14 residues. Trimming stripped 2 bases from V and 12 bases from J, with 14 bases between. The germline V gene has CDR1 MNHEY and CDR2 SMNVEV (reference sequence). Written as DNA, the CDR3 is TGTGCCAGCAGTTTAACCCCAACATCTGGACCCCTCCACTTT. Residues: CASSLTPTSGPLHF.

The chain recombines TRBV12-3 or TRBV12-4 with TRBJ2-1; a possible D gene is TRBD1 (6 bases). Trimming removed 3 bases at V and 6 bases at J, with 12 bases between. This CDR3 contains 14 residues. As DNA, the CDR3 is TGTGCCAGCAGTTTCGGGACACTCTGCAATGAGCAGTTCTTC. Translating gives CASSFGTLCNEQFF.

The table lists this clonotype with a count of one. V is TRBV7-2 and J is TRBJ2-2; 8 nucleotides agree with TRBD2. CDR1 is SGHTA, CDR2 FQGNSA, per germline. This CDR3 is 15 amino acids long. The junction had 4 bases not matched to a gene; V was cut back by 3 bases and J by 4 bases. The CDR3 sequence: CASSFSGGPTGELFF. In nucleotides, the CDR3 is TGTGCCAGCAGCTTCTCGGGAGGGCCCACCGGGGAGCTGTTTTTT.

Notes on this clonotype: Mismatch with germline at one junction end may stem from a read error. The rearrangement links TRBV11-2 to TRBJ2-2; TRBD2 matches 7 bases. Germline V gene data show CDR1 as SGHAT and CDR2 as FQNNGV. This CDR3 has 16 amino acids. The CDR3 bases are TGTGTCAGCAGCCCCCGCCGGACTAGAACTACCGGGGAGCTGTTTTTT. Translation gives CVSSPRRTRTTGELFF.

This clonotype was observed many times. The chain uses TRBV7-9 and TRBJ2-1; 11 bases line up with TRBD2. The trim removed 5 bases at V and 4 bases at J, leaving 4 bases unmatched. The CDR3 length is 15 residues. Germline lookup yields CDR1 SEHNR and CDR2 FQNEAQ (reference sequence). Here the CDR3 reads CASSRGTSGYNEQFF. DNA of the CDR3: TGTGCCAGCAGCCGTGGGACTAGCGGTTACAATGAGCAGTTCTTC.

V gene TRBV4-2 combines with J gene TRBJ2-5, with D perhaps being TRBD1 or TRBD2 (6 bases each). V was pared by 0 bases and J by 5 bases, with 19 bases between. Germline V lookup: CDR1 LGHNA, CDR2 YNFKEQ. This CDR3 has 17 amino acids. This CDR3 reads CASSQDMGGHARETQYF. CDR3 sequence (DNA): TGTGCCAGCAGCCAAGATATGGGGGGCCATGCCAGGGAGACCCAGTACTTC.

The CDR3: CAWSTGGITDTQYF. CDR3 sequence (DNA): TGTGCCTGGAGTACAGGGGGGATTACAGATACGCAGTATTTT. This sequence joins TRBV30 and TRBJ2-3; 8 nucleotides match TRBD1. V was pared by 2 bases and J by 3 bases, with 4 bases of the junction left unmatched. The CDR3 spans 14 residues. CDR1 and CDR2 from the germline V gene are GTSNPN and SVGIG (reference sequence).

The table lists this clonotype with a few counts. This chain joins TRBV12-3 or TRBV12-4 and TRBJ1-3; D ambiguous. The CDR3 runs to 12 residues. The V gene lost 5 bases and the J gene lost 8 bases, with 10 bases spanning the gap. The CDR3 protein is CASSPRAYTIYF. The CDR3 coding sequence is TGTGCCAGCAGTCCGAGGGCATACACCATATATTTT.

The V call is TRBV15, the J call TRBJ1-1; D gene ambiguous. CDR3 length equals 14 residues. Germline loops: CDR1 LNHNV, CDR2 YYDKDF (reference sequence). Trimming removed 0 bases at V and 0 bases at J, with 5 bases between. The CDR3 spells CATSRDRVNTEAFF. CDR3 sequence (DNA): TGTGCCACCAGCAGAGATAGGGTGAACACTGAAGCTTTCTTT.

V usage is TRBV11-2 and J usage is TRBJ2-7, with TRBD1 identical over 7 bases. V shed 2 bases, J shed 2 bases, and the junction held 6 bases outside the gene matches. The CDR3 totals 15 residues. Germline V gives CDR1 SGHAT, CDR2 FQNNGV. CDR3 region: CASSLNRGRAYEQYF. The CDR3 region has the DNA TGTGCCAGCAGCTTAAACAGGGGCCGGGCCTACGAGCAGTACTTC.

The table lists this clonotype with many counts. This sequence joins TRBV12-3 or TRBV12-4 and TRBJ1-3, with 7 bases identical to TRBD1. The junction had 5 bases not matched to a gene; V was cut back by 6 bases and J by 3 bases. The CDR3 totals 14 residues. The CDR3 bases are TGTGCCAGCAGCCGCAGGGGGGATGGAAACACCATATATTTT. It is translated as CASSRRGDGNTIYF.

This chain uses TRBV16 with TRBJ2-1, with 10 bases aligning to TRBD2. With 2 bases clipped from V and 8 bases from J, the junction kept 6 bases outside the gene matches. This CDR3 is built from 15 residues. The germline CDR1 and CDR2 sequences are KGHSY and FQNENV. Here the CDR3 reads CASSQSGGAEDEQFF. For the CDR3, the DNA is TGTGCCAGCAGCCAAAGCGGGGGGGCCGAGGATGAGCAGTTCTTC.

Only a few counts were recorded for this clonotype. The V gene is TRBV6-5, the J gene TRBJ1-1; the match to TRBD1 covers 8 bases. Germline V gene data show CDR1 as MNHEY and CDR2 as SVGAGI. The CDR3 runs to 17 residues. The junction had 9 bases not matched to a gene; V was cut back by 2 bases and J by 1 base. The CDR3 loop is CASSYRKFGTGNTEAFF. Written as DNA, the CDR3 is TGTGCCAGCAGTTACCGGAAGTTCGGGACAGGGAACACTGAAGCTTTCTTT.

The chain links TRBV12-3 or TRBV12-4 to TRBJ1-1; TRBD1 matches 8 bases. V gave up 9 bases and J gave up 3 bases; unmatched junction bases: 6. The CDR3 sequence is 13 residues long. The CDR3 sequence is CARLRGLYTEAFF. The CDR3 DNA reads TGTGCCAGACTCAGGGGGCTGTACACTGAAGCTTTCTTT.

The V and J genes are TRBV11-1 and TRBJ2-1, with 7 bases aligning to TRBD2. V shed 0 bases and J 5 bases; nucleotides not matched to a gene: 10. Germline values: CDR1 SGHAT, CDR2 FQDESV (reference sequence). The CDR3 contains 17 residues. CDR3 DNA: TGTGCCAGCAGCTTAGCTAAGAGGACTAGTCCAAACAATGAGCAGTTCTTC. This codes for CASSLAKRTSPNNEQFF.